This T cell receptor (beta chain) was retrieved from a study of T cell repertoires in cytomegalovirus infection. Across the study: Based on public TCR beta signatures, there were indications of CMV infection and of a matching HLA type. The study's findings and limits: CMV carriers having the relevant HLA were flagged by cumulative public TCR beta family frequency. Ex vivo responses were dominated by HLA-C-restricted CMV-specific TCR beta clonotypes.

The CDR3 length is 13 residues. Germline CDR1 reads SQVTM; CDR2 reads ANQGSEA. V shed 8 bases and J shed 2 bases, with 13 bases lying between them. Remarks on this clonotype: Antigen specificity is unknown.

Using its own MiXCR run on the reads, TCRdb lists one record per CDR3 protein. The table records about 180,000 distinct CDR3 sequences, about an eighth of them present only once. The sequence derives from a human donor in good health (CMV status not recorded). Some clones in this sample may be carry-over from other donors' samples. V gene TRBV29-1 combines with J gene TRBJ1-3; no definite D call. The specimen was PBMCs. The CDR3 spells CSFRAETGNTIYF. CDR3 nucleotide sequence: TGCAGCTTTCGTGCAGAAACTGGAAACACCATATATTTT. The whole variable domain, remainder taken from reference TRBV29-1 and TRBJ1-3, is SAVISQKPSRDICQRGTSLTIQCQVDSQVTMMFWYRQQPGQSLTLIATANQGSEATYESGFVIDKFPISRPNLTFSTLTVSNMSPEDSSIYLCSFRAETGNTIYFGEGSWLTVV.